The clone carrying this T cell receptor beta chain occurred a few times. Its antigen is unidentified. Losses at the gene ends were 5 bases for V and 3 bases for J; bases not matched to a gene: 9. Germline CDR1 reads MNHNS; CDR2 reads SASEGT. The CDR3 totals 15 residues. TCR beta CDR3 sequences were amplified from RNA transcripts. A first-round RT-PCR of the TCR CDR3 used the HTBI primer set. From the multiplex PCR reads, TCRdb called clonotypes with MiXCR, one entry per CDR3 protein. The table shows fewer than 900,000 distinct CDR3 sequences, with approximately 19% occurring only once. These data are taken from a study of T cells in Graves' hyperthyroidism and ophthalmopathy. Study background: Peripheral blood collection took place at initial diagnosis, before any treatment. General study points: The blood repertoire included most of the expanded thyroid clonotypes above 0.001. Ophthalmopathy was predicted by the model a median of about six months ahead of onset.

This chain connects TRBV6-1 to TRBJ2-5; 7 bases align to TRBD1. This receptor was identified in a woman between 50 and 59 years old with Graves' hyperthyroidism that later progressed to Graves' ophthalmopathy. Sample: blood. In nucleotides, the CDR3 is TGTGCCAGCAGTCACTGGGGACAGACCGAAGAGACCCAGTACTTC. Translation: CASSHWGQTEETQYF.